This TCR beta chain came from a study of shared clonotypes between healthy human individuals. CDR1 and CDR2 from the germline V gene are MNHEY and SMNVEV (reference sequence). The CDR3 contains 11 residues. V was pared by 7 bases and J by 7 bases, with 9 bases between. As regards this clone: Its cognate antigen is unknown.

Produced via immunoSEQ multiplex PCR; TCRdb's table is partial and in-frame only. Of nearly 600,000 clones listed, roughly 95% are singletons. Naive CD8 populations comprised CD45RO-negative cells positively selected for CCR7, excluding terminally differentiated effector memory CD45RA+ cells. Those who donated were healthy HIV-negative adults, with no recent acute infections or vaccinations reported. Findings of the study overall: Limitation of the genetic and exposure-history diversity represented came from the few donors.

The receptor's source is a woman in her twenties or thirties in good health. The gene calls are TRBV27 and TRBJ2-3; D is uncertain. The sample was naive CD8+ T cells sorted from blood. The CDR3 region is CASTKGYTQYF. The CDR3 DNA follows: TGTGCCAGCACCAAAGGGTATACGCAGTATTTT.